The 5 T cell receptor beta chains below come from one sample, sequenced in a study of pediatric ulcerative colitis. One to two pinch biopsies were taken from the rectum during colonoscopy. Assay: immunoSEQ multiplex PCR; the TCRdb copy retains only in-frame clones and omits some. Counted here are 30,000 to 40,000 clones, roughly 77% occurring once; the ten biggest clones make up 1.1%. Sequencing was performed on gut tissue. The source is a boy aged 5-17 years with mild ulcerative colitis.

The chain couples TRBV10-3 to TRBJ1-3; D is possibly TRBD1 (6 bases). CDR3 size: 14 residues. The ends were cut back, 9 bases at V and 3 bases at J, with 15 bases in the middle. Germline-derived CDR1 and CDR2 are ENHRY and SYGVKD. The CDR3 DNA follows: TGTGCCATTAAGCCTAACAGGGATGGAAACACCATATATTTT. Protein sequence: CAIKPNRDGNTIYF.

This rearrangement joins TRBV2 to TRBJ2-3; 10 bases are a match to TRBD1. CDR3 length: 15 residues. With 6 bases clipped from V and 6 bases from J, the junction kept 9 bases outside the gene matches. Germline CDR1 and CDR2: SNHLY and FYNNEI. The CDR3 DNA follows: TGTGCCAGCAGGGCTCCCGGGACAGGGGAGGATACGCAGTATTTT. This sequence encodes CASRAPGTGEDTQYF.

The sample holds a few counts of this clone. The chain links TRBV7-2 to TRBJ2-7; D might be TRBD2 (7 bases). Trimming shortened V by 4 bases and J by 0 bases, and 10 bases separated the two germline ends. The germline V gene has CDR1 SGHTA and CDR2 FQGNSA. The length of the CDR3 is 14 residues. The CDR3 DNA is TGTGCCAGCAGCTCGGGGGGCCACTCCTACGAGCAGTACTTC. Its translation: CASSSGGHSYEQYF.

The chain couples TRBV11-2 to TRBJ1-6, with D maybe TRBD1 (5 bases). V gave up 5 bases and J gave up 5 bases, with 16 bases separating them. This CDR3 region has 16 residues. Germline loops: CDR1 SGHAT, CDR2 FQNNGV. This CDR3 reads CASSPRPGFDNSPLHF. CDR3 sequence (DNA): TGTGCCAGCAGCCCCCGACCAGGGTTCGATAATTCACCCCTCCACTTT.

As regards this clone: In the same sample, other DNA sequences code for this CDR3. In DNA, the CDR3 is TGTGCCAGCAGTGTGGGAGAAGCTTTCTTT. Its protein is CASSVGEAFF. The chain has TRBV2 and TRBJ1-1; D call uncertain. CDR3 size: 10 residues. Germline V gene data show CDR1 as SNHLY and CDR2 as FYNNEI. V gave up 4 bases and J gave up 8 bases, with 5 bases separating them.